Listed below are T cell receptor beta chains from one sample, sequenced in a study of T cells in Graves' hyperthyroidism and ophthalmopathy. A single record per CDR3 protein comes from TCRdb applying MiXCR to the multiplex PCR reads. The table has some 510,000 distinct CDR3 sequences, roughly 46% seen once. Sequencing input: peripheral blood or thyroid tissue (not recorded which). These receptors were obtained from a woman younger than 35 with Graves' hyperthyroidism. CDR3s include the opening cysteine and the closing phenylalanine or tryptophan. Fields, in order: D gene, V gene, J gene, clone size, CDR3 protein, CDR3 DNA. A D gene is named only where the DNA matches it firmly. The size entry is marked missing in some rows and otherwise reads once, few, many or a size class.

NA,TRBV5-1,TRBJ2-2,once,CASSLAEVPGELFF,TGCGCCAGCAGCTTGGCCGAGGTTCCCGGGGAGCTGTTTTTT
TRBD1,TRBV10-3,TRBJ1-2,many,CAISSPTQGNGYTF,TGTGCCATCAGTTCCCCAACACAGGGGAATGGCTACACCTTC
NA,TRBV25-1,TRBJ2-7,NA,CASSLSLTYEQYF,TGTGCCAGCAGTTTATCGTTAACCTACGAGCAGTACTTC
NA,TRBV11-3,TRBJ1-1,NA,CASSEEAETEAFF,TGTGCCAGCAGCGAAGAGGCTGAAACTGAAGCTTTCTTT
NA,TRBV29-1,TRBJ1-2,once,CSVRLQDYGYTF,TGCAGCGTCCGACTACAGGACTATGGCTACACCTTC
NA,TRBV6-1,TRBJ2-7,few,CASSERGRDEQYF,TGTGCCAGCAGTGAAAGAGGCAGGGACGAGCAGTACTTC
NA,TRBV2,TRBJ2-7,many,CASSERGSSYEQYF,TGTGCCAGCAGTGAGAGGGGGTCCTCCTACGAGCAGTACTTC
NA,TRBV20-1,TRBJ2-7,NA,CSADSPASKSYEQYF,TGCAGTGCTGACAGCCCCGCCTCGAAATCCTACGAGCAGTACTTC
NA,TRBV25-1,TRBJ1-5,NA,CASSVTGLGNQPQHF,TGTGCCAGCAGTGTAACAGGGCTCGGGAATCAGCCCCAGCATTTT
NA,TRBV20-1,TRBJ2-7,NA,CSARDERYSYEQYF,TGCAGTGCTAGAGATGAAAGGTATTCCTACGAGCAGTACTTC
NA,TRBV10-3,TRBJ1-1,once,CAISEDRGGTEAFF,TGTGCCATCAGTGAAGATCGGGGGGGCACCGAAGCTTTCTTT
NA,TRBV2,TRBJ1-4,NA,CASRDLTGYEEKLFF,TGTGCCAGCAGGGACCTAACGGGGTATGAAGAAAAACTGTTTTTT
NA,TRBV24-1,TRBJ1-2,NA,CAVQATDYGYTF,TGTGCCGTACAGGCGACTGACTATGGCTACACCTTC
NA,TRBV7-9,TRBJ1-1,NA,CASSQGNLLRNTEAFF,TGCGCCAGCAGCCAAGGTAATCTGCTCAGGAACACTGAAGCTTTCTTT
NA,TRBV19,TRBJ1-5,NA,CASTRTATPGQPQHF,TGTGCCAGTACCAGGACCGCGACGCCTGGTCAGCCCCAGCATTTT
NA,TRBV19,TRBJ2-7,NA,CARNGSRSYEQYF,TGTGCCAGAAACGGGTCCCGTTCCTACGAGCAGTACTTC
TRBD1,TRBV7-2,TRBJ2-7,NA,CASSQTAGGYEQYF,TGTGCCAGCAGCCAAACGGCAGGGGGATACGAGCAGTACTTC
NA,TRBV15,TRBJ2-2,many,CATSRVPGRYTGELFF,TGTGCCACCAGCAGAGTTCCTGGACGGTACACCGGGGAGCTGTTTTTT
NA,TRBV7-9,TRBJ2-2,NA,CASRVSPNTGELFF,TGTGCCAGCAGGGTCAGTCCGAACACCGGGGAGCTGTTTTTT
TRBD1,TRBV7-2,TRBJ2-5,NA,CASSLFGQGRQETQYF,TGTGCCAGCAGCTTATTCGGACAGGGGAGGCAAGAGACCCAGTACTTC
NA,TRBV16,TRBJ1-5,few,CASSQSPHPGNQPQHF,TGTGCCAGCAGCCAATCCCCACACCCAGGCAATCAGCCCCAGCATTTT
NA,TRBV20-1,TRBJ1-1,NA,CSAQREAAFF,TGCAGTGCCCAGCGGGAAGCAGCTTTCTTT
NA,TRBV20-1,TRBJ2-2,NA,CSARDAGTATGELFF,TGCAGTGCTAGAGATGCAGGGACGGCAACCGGGGAGCTGTTTTTT
NA,TRBV7-9,TRBJ1-1,few,CASSLGPRRELTEAFF,TGTGCCAGCAGCTTGGGCCCCCGCCGGGAGCTCACTGAAGCTTTCTTT
NA,TRBV10-3,TRBJ1-6,few,CAISATGQENSPLHF,TGTGCCATCAGTGCTACGGGACAAGAAAATTCACCCCTCCACTTT
TRBD2,TRBV7-9,TRBJ2-5,many,CASSYWTSGRIETQYF,TGTGCCAGCAGCTACTGGACTAGCGGGAGGATCGAGACCCAGTACTTC
NA,TRBV7-7,TRBJ2-7,NA,CASIEWGSVYEQYF,TGTGCCAGCATCGAATGGGGAAGTGTTTACGAGCAGTACTTC
NA,TRBV24-1,TRBJ2-7,many,CATSGNGLDEQYF,TGTGCCACCAGTGGTAACGGTTTAGATGAGCAGTACTTC
NA,TRBV10-2,TRBJ2-7,many,CASSEGGGLYEQYF,TGCGCCAGCAGTGAAGGGGGAGGACTCTACGAGCAGTACTTC
NA,TRBV20-1,TRBJ2-3,NA,CSARIASVTDTQYF,TGCAGTGCTAGGATTGCTAGCGTCACAGATACGCAGTATTTT
NA,TRBV7-6,TRBJ1-4,many,CASRPNRDTNEKLFF,TGTGCCAGCAGACCTAACAGGGACACTAATGAAAAACTGTTTTTT
NA,TRBV7-3,TRBJ2-2,few,CASSFYSGELFF,TGTGCCAGCAGCTTTTACTCTGGGGAGCTGTTTTTT
NA,TRBV7-9,TRBJ2-5,many,CASSARTETQYF,TGTGCCAGCAGCGCGAGGACGGAGACCCAGTACTTC
NA,TRBV9,TRBJ2-7,many,CASSPRTATYEQYF,TGTGCCAGCAGCCCCCGGACAGCCACCTACGAGCAGTACTTC
NA,TRBV19,TRBJ1-5,NA,CASSPNVGTSDQPQHF,TGTGCCAGTAGTCCTAACGTGGGGACATCCGATCAGCCCCAGCATTTT
TRBD2,TRBV2,TRBJ2-6,few,CASRTREASGRFSGANVLTF,TGTGCCAGCAGGACTCGTGAGGCCAGCGGGAGATTCTCTGGGGCCAACGTCCTGACTTTC
NA,TRBV29-1,TRBJ1-1,few,CSVGRVGTEAFF,TGCAGCGTTGGTCGGGTGGGCACCGAAGCTTTCTTT
NA,TRBV7-2,TRBJ1-4,NA,CATQGNEKLLF,TGTGCCACCCAGGGTAATGAAAAACTGCTTTTT
NA,TRBV10-3,TRBJ2-7,many,CAIGHFYEQYF,TGTGCCATCGGGCACTTCTACGAGCAGTACTTC
TRBD1,TRBV29-1,TRBJ2-3,NA,CSHPRDSSTDTQYF,TGCAGCCATCCCCGGGACAGCAGCACAGATACGCAGTATTTT
TRBD1,TRBV7-8,TRBJ2-7,few,CASSPGTGRSEQYF,TGCGCCAGCAGCCCTGGGACAGGGCGTTCCGAGCAGTACTTC
TRBD1,TRBV19,TRBJ1-5,NA,CASSPGTEYSQPQHF,TGCGCCAGCAGCCCAGGGACAGAATATTCCCAGCCCCAGCATTTT
TRBD1,TRBV24-1,TRBJ1-2,NA,CATSDRTGAESYGYTF,TGTGCCACCAGTGACCGGACAGGGGCCGAGAGCTATGGCTACACCTTC
NA,TRBV19,TRBJ1-5,few,CASSMWGNQPQHF,TGTGCCAGTAGTATGTGGGGGAATCAGCCCCAGCATTTT
NA,TRBV5-1,TRBJ2-2,NA,CASSFEGYPNTGELFF,TGCGCCAGCAGCTTTGAGGGGTACCCGAACACCGGGGAGCTGTTTTTT
NA,TRBV7-9,TRBJ2-7,NA,CASSLGRFGLGEQYF,TGTGCCAGCAGCTTAGGAAGATTCGGCCTGGGCGAGCAGTACTTC
NA,TRBV10-3,TRBJ1-6,many,CASSEVNRDSPLHF,TGTGCCAGCAGTGAAGTTAACAGGGATTCACCCCTCCACTTT
TRBD2,TRBV20-1,TRBJ2-7,few,CSARETSRYEQYF,TGCAGTGCTAGAGAGACTAGCAGATACGAGCAGTACTTC
TRBD2,TRBV20-1,TRBJ2-6,once,CSARTLGRTTGANVLTF,TGCAGTGCTAGGACTCTCGGGAGGACCACCGGGGCCAACGTCCTGACTTTC
NA,TRBV6-6,TRBJ1-1,NA,CASSRSRNTEAFF,TGTGCCAGCAGCCGGTCGAGGAACACTGAAGCTTTCTTT
NA,TRBV11-2,TRBJ1-1,NA,CASSQEWTMGAEAFF,TGTGCCAGCAGCCAAGAGTGGACTATGGGCGCTGAAGCTTTCTTT
NA,TRBV2,TRBJ2-2,few,CARTGELFF,TGTGCCCGCACCGGGGAGCTGTTTTTT
NA,TRBV7-2,TRBJ1-6,few,CASNLGTISSSPLHF,TGCGCCAGCAACTTAGGGACGATATCAAGTTCACCCCTCCACTTT
NA,TRBV7-9,TRBJ1-4,few,CASSNLVNEKLFF,TGTGCCAGCAGCAATTTGGTTAATGAAAAACTGTTTTTT
TRBD1,TRBV6-5,TRBJ1-5,many,CATADREGQPQHF,TGTGCCACCGCGGACAGGGAGGGTCAGCCCCAGCATTTT
TRBD1,TRBV29-1,TRBJ2-3,NA,CSVSDRGADTQYF,TGCAGCGTTTCAGACAGGGGAGCAGATACGCAGTATTTT
NA,TRBV15,TRBJ2-2,NA,CATGLLTGELFF,TGTGCCACCGGGCTGCTCACCGGGGAGCTGTTTTTT
NA,TRBV4-3,TRBJ1-1,NA,CASSQEGGSAFF,TGCGCCAGCAGCCAAGAGGGGGGATCGGCTTTCTTT
NA,TRBV20-1,TRBJ2-2,NA,CSARDRGASGELFF,TGCAGTGCTAGAGATCGAGGGGCCTCCGGGGAGCTGTTTTTT